This T cell receptor beta chain was observed in a study of shared clonotypes between healthy human individuals (dated by TCRdb to the early 2020s). A note on the overall study: The cohort comprised a couple of women and a few men aged 18 to 49 years. The study deeply sequenced blood TCR repertoires of five healthy adults to estimate repertoire size and the extent of clonotype sharing between individuals. Between about 0.85 and 10 billion PBMCs per donor were obtained by leukapheresis. Per donor, three plates each were used for CD4 naive and CD4 memory, two for CD8 naive, and one for CD8 memory. To increase sequencing depth and limit assay-specific biases, different laboratories used diverse techniques to prepare libraries and sequence TCR repertoires.

Concerning this clone: Its antigen target is currently unknown. Base qualities are not provided; no much larger clone lies one nucleotide away.

Healthy HIV-negative adults with no recently reported acute infections or vaccinations were included as donors. Every donor was a Caucasian adult living in Nashville, Tennessee, USA. Magnetic negative selection was used to enrich CD4+ T cells, after which naive cells were positively selected on CD45RA and the negative fraction became the memory subset. Blood was obtained by leukapheresis, after which PBMCs were separated by Ficoll-Histopaque density gradient centrifugation and cryopreserved in liquid nitrogen vapor phase. Analytical flow cytometry was used to check the purity and quantity of each magnetically sorted T cell population. Each sorted fraction had its genomic DNA isolated and then quantified by UV absorbance on a Nanodrop 2000c. Here is what the overall study found, with its caveats: Pairwise subsampling led to the expectation that sequencing depth would affect the degree of clonotype sharing among donors. Because the study included a small number of donors, the genetic and exposure-history diversity represented was limited. Naive subsets generally had larger estimated clonotype richness than memory subsets did. Incomplete sequencing was indicated by rarefaction of sorted-subset datasets, despite the large sequencing depth. Sharing across a handful of donors was observed for approximately 4.6% of naive CD4, over 3% of naive CD8, 2% to 2.5% of memory CD4, and around 0.4% of memory CD8 clonotypes. Sampling was restricted to blood, and TCR repertoires in tissue are likely to differ from TCR repertoires in blood. Higher generation probabilities were observed for clonotypes shared by all four sorted-subset donors than for non-shared clonotypes.

TCR CDR3 regions were amplified from genomic DNA by multiplex PCR using the deep immunoSEQ assay. For each cell subset, the extracted genomic DNA was distributed evenly across all wells of several immunoSEQ 96-well plates, and each plate served as one replicate. For sorted subsets, around 200 ng genomic DNA, equal to 25,000 to 35,000 T cell genomes, was loaded into each replicate PCR. The purified libraries were quantified using a Qubit 3.0 fluorometer, sized with a Bioanalyzer 2100, and then quantified again using the KAPA Library Quantification kit. A separate single-read 150-cycle Illumina NextSeq 550 flow cell was used to sequence each immunoSEQ 96-well plate. The authors processed their data as follows. Because only junctional sequences without quality scores were contained in the immunoSEQ output, filtering matching that applied to full-length reads could not be performed. Sequences were annotated with PyIR, a Python wrapper for IgBLAST v1.9, and V/J genes and CDR3 were assigned using IMGT germline references. Reads were removed for weak V/J assignments (E-value above 1e-6), missing CDR3, stop codons, out-of-frame junctions, or ambiguous translated residues. A V3J clonotype was defined by an identical inferred V gene, J gene, and CDR3 amino acid sequence. The percentage overlap between two repertoires was calculated by dividing the number of shared unique clonotypes by the size of the smaller repertoire. Richness of each repertoire was evaluated using RTK rarefaction, the Chao1 estimator, and Recon v2.1 estimates of unobserved clonotypes. OLGA was used to compute generation probabilities for all TCRbeta clonotypes that the gDNA method yielded from four donors. The clones in this table, taken by TCRdb from immuneACCESS, are in-frame only. Not every clone is retained; where verified, under half of the shortfall comes from an unresolved V gene, and the cause of the rest is unknown. For V, J and clone size, that table is used; D and trimming come from the DNA. The sample table records around 1.4 million clones; approximately 98.5% of these occur just once. 0.36% of the sample rests with the top ten.

The germline V gene encodes CDR1 SGHNT and CDR2 YYREEE (reference sequence). Including the terminal cysteine and phenylalanine, the CDR3 comprises 14 residues. Of all the DNA, just the CDR3 is kept, 42 bases in frame from base 1. V loses 6 bases, J loses 5 bases, and the germline ends lie 17 bases apart. The rearranged segments are TRBV5-4 and TRBJ2-5; perhaps TRBD2 is the D gene, with 6 bases matching. Source material: naive CD4+ T cells sorted from blood. The sample's cell subset or site label is to be understood as: CD45RA+ positively selected. This receptor was taken from a man between 25 and 39 years old in good health. The nucleotide sequence reads TGTGCCAGCACTACAAACCTAGCGTCGGAGACCCAGTACTTC. Its amino acids are CASTTNLASETQYF.